This T cell receptor beta chain was sequenced for a study of identical twins. The CDR3 covers 16 residues. Germline loops: CDR1 MNHEY, CDR2 SVGEGT. The V gene end was trimmed by 1 base and the J gene end by 5 bases; junction bases not matched to a gene: 8. From the 5' RACE reads, TCRdb called clonotypes with MiXCR, one entry per CDR3 protein. The data hold roughly 1.6 million distinct CDR3 sequences, with around 29% observed a single time. Concerning this clonotype itself: Its target is not known.

Study outcomes and limitations: For zero-insertion analyses, partial confounding could come from invariant MAIT and iNKT cells. Conclusions were drawn cross-sectionally by statistical analysis, without following the same donors.

This receptor was identified in a newborn girl in good health. The rearrangement uses TRBV6-2 or TRBV6-3 and TRBJ1-5; TRBD1 aligns across 7 bases. The source material was cord blood. This CDR3 is CASSYYIRGPHQPQHF. The CDR3 bases are TGTGCCAGCAGTTACTACATAAGGGGGCCCCATCAGCCCCAGCATTTT.